The rows below give T cell receptor beta chains drawn from one sample of a study of T cell repertoires and Cas9 in healthy adults. Repertoires were generated with immunoSEQ multiplex PCR, while TCRdb's copy carries only in-frame clones and drops some. Of 20,000 to 25,000 clones in the sample, about 90% are singletons; the top ten hold about 1.4%. The material sequenced was CD4+ effector T cells (CD127+, CD25-, CD137-, CD154-) from PBMCs; culture status not recorded. The origin of the receptors is a human donor in good health. The CDR3 runs from the conserved cysteine through the conserved F or W. The D gene is left open where the match is weak. Only part of the rows carry a size: once, few, many, or a class if the clone is expanded.

j_gene	d_gene	v_gene	abundance	CDR3aa	CDR3nt
TRBJ2-1	.	TRBV7-2	.	CASSLVGYNEQFF	TGTGCCAGCAGCTTAGTCGGTTACAATGAGCAGTTCTTC
TRBJ1-4	.	TRBV30	.	CAWRGKGREKLFF	TGTGCCTGGAGAGGGAAGGGGAGAGAAAAACTGTTTTTT
TRBJ1-2	.	TRBV28	once	CVSSLWGEEGYTF	TGTGTCAGCAGTTTATGGGGGGAGGAAGGCTACACCTTC
TRBJ1-2	.	TRBV28	.	CASSFQYSGTSIYGYTF	TGTGCCAGCAGTTTCCAATATTCCGGGACAAGTATCTATGGCTACACCTTC
TRBJ2-7	TRBD2	TRBV4-1	.	CASSRSGGAVEQYF	TGCGCCAGCAGTCGGAGCGGGGGGGCAGTCGAGCAGTACTTC
TRBJ1-3	.	TRBV5-1	.	CASSLDGVRGSGNTIYF	TGCGCCAGCAGCTTGGATGGTGTTAGGGGGTCTGGAAACACCATATATTTT
TRBJ2-2	.	TRBV28	.	CATLGAGEVTGELFF	TGTGCCACCCTGGGGGCGGGAGAGGTCACCGGGGAGCTGTTTTTT
TRBJ1-1	.	TRBV19	.	CASSATWDTEAFF	TGTGCCAGTAGTGCGACATGGGACACTGAAGCTTTCTTT
TRBJ2-5	.	TRBV5-6	.	CASSSWGRRGETQYF	TGTGCCAGCAGCTCCTGGGGACGGCGAGGGGAGACCCAGTACTTC
TRBJ1-5	TRBD1	TRBV10-3	once	CAISAGQGGYQPQHF	TGTGCCATCAGTGCCGGACAGGGTGGGTATCAGCCCCAGCATTTT
TRBJ1-2	.	TRBV2	.	CASSEIARGAGDYGYTF	TGTGCCAGCAGTGAAATCGCCAGGGGAGCAGGGGACTATGGCTACACCTTC
TRBJ2-1	TRBD2	TRBV10-1	.	CASSEGRGGLGEQFF	TGCGCCAGCAGTGAGGGACGGGGGGGCCTTGGTGAGCAGTTCTTC
TRBJ2-1	.	TRBV18	.	CASSRSDGYNEQFF	TGTGCCAGCTCACGGTCGGACGGATACAATGAGCAGTTCTTC
TRBJ2-2	.	TRBV7-9	.	CASSLSAPGELFF	TGTGCCAGCAGCCTATCAGCTCCCGGGGAGCTGTTTTTT
TRBJ2-5	TRBD2	TRBV18	.	CASSPPPSGETQYF	TGTGCCAGCTCACCACCGCCTAGCGGCGAGACCCAGTACTTC
TRBJ2-7	TRBD2	TRBV11-2	.	CASSSGTSGRMAYEQYF	TGTGCCAGCAGCTCCGGGACTAGCGGGAGAATGGCCTACGAGCAGTACTTC
TRBJ1-1	.	TRBV2	.	CASSEREAGANTEAFF	TGTGCCAGCAGTGAACGGGAGGCAGGCGCCAACACTGAAGCTTTCTTT
TRBJ2-7	.	TRBV2	.	CASSEIGKNYEQYF	TGTGCCAGCAGTGAAATCGGGAAGAACTACGAGCAGTACTTC
TRBJ1-6	TRBD1	TRBV4-1	.	CASSRFPGQGYNSPLHF	TGCGCCAGCAGCCGTTTCCCGGGACAGGGGTATAATTCACCCCTCCACTTT
TRBJ2-2	.	TRBV5-1	.	CASSDQGPGELFF	TGCGCCAGCAGCGACCAGGGTCCCGGGGAGCTGTTTTTT
TRBJ1-2	.	TRBV19	.	CASSIGVGPTGYTF	TGTGCCAGTAGTATCGGGGTAGGTCCCACCGGCTACACCTTC
TRBJ2-1	TRBD2	TRBV6-1	.	CASSHTSDNEQFF	TGTGCCAGCAGTCATACTAGCGACAATGAGCAGTTCTTC
TRBJ1-1	TRBD1	TRBV7-8	once	CASSLGTGLRMNTEAFF	TGTGCCAGCAGCTTAGGGACAGGGTTGAGAATGAACACTGAAGCTTTCTTT
TRBJ1-1	.	TRBV7-8	.	CASSHRAPDTEAFF	TGTGCCAGCAGCCACCGGGCCCCGGACACTGAAGCTTTCTTT
TRBJ2-2	TRBD2	TRBV7-9	.	CASSLAPSLAGVVGELFF	TGTGCCAGCAGCTTAGCCCCCAGTCTAGCGGGAGTGGTCGGGGAGCTGTTTTTT
TRBJ1-4	.	TRBV6-5	once	CASSPVGGNEKLFF	TGTGCCAGCAGTCCTGTAGGGGGTAATGAAAAACTGTTTTTT
TRBJ2-5	TRBD2	TRBV5-1	.	CASSLGLAGEETQYF	TGCGCCAGCAGCCTCGGACTAGCGGGGGAAGAGACCCAGTACTTC
TRBJ2-3	TRBD2	TRBV7-2	.	CASRWTSGSIGDTQYF	TGCGCCAGCAGATGGACTAGCGGGAGTATAGGGGATACGCAGTATTTT
TRBJ2-7	.	TRBV21-1	.	CASSTGGEDEQYF	TGTGCCAGCAGCACGGGGGGGGAGGACGAGCAGTACTTC